This T cell receptor beta chain was recorded in a study of control samples from healthy donors and cancer patients. Trimming pared 2 bases from V and 4 bases from J, leaving 8 bases between. CDR3 length: 13 amino acids. Sequencing used immunoSEQ multiplex PCR; TCRdb keeps in-frame clones, though not all of them. The sample shows about 83,000 clones, roughly 91% of them seen only once. The J gene is TRBJ1-2, the V gene TRBV12-3 or TRBV12-4, with D unresolved. The origin of this receptor is a man over 45 in good health. Sample: blood. CDR3 region: CASSLKVSYGYTF. For the CDR3, the DNA is TGTGCCAGCAGTTTAAAAGTCTCCTATGGCTACACCTTC.